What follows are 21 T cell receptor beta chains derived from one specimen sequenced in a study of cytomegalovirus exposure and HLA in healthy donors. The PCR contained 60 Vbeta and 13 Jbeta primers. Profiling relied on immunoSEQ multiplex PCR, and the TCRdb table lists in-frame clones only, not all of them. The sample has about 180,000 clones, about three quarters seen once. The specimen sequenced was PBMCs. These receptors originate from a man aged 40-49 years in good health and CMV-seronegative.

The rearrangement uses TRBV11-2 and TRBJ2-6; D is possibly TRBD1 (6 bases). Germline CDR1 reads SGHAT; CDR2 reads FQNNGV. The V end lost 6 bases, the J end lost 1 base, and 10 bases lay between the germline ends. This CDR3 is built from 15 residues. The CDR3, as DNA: TGTGCCAGCAGTAAGGACAGATCTGGGGCCAACGTCCTGACTTTC. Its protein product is CASSKDRSGANVLTF.

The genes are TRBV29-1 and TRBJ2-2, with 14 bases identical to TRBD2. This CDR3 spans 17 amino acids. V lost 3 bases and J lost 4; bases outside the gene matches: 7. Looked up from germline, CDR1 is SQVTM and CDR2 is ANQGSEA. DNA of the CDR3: TGCAGCGTTGAGGGACTAGCGGGAGTTTTTGGCACCGGGGAGCTGTTTTTT. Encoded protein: CSVEGLAGVFGTGELFF.

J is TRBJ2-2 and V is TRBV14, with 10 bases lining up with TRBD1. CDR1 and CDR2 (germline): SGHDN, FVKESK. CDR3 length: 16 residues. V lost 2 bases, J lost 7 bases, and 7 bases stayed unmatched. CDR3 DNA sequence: TGTGCCAGCAGCCAACGCAGGGACAGGGGTGTCGGGGAGCTGTTTTTT. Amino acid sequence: CASSQRRDRGVGELFF.

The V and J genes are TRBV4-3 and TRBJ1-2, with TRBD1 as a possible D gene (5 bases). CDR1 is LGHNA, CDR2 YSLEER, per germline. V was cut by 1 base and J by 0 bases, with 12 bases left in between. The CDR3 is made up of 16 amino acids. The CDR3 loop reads CASSQGAGGTNYGYTF. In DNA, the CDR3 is TGCGCCAGCAGCCAAGGGGCCGGGGGAACTAACTATGGCTACACCTTC.

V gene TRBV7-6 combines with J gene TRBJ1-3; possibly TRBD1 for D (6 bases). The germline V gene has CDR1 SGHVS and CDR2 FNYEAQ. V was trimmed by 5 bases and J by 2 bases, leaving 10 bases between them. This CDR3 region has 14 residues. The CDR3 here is CASSPGTTGNTIYF. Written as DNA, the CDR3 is TGTGCCAGCAGCCCAGGGACAACTGGAAACACCATATATTTT.

The CDR3 DNA follows: TGTGCCAGCAGCTTAGATCCGGAGGGCAATCAGCCCCAGCATTTT. Translation: CASSLDPEGNQPQHF. The chain employs TRBV11-2 and TRBJ1-5, with no clear D. The CDR3 loop spans 15 amino acids. CDR1 is SGHAT, CDR2 FQNNGV, per germline. Between the trimmed V and J ends, which lost 0 bases and 2 bases, there was a span of 8 bases.

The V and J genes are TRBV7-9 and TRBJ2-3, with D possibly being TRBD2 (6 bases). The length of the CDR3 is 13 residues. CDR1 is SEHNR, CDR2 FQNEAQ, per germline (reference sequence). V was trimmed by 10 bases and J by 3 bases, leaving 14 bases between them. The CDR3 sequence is CAIRDLTTDTQYF. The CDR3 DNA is TGTGCCATCCGGGACTTAACGACAGATACGCAGTATTTT.

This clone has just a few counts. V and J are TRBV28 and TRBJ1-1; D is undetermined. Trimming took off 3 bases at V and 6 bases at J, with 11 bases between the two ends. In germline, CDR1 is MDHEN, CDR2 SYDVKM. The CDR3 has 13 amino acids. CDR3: CASSLVGSPEAFF. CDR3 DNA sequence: TGTGCCAGCAGTTTGGTCGGGAGCCCTGAAGCTTTCTTT.

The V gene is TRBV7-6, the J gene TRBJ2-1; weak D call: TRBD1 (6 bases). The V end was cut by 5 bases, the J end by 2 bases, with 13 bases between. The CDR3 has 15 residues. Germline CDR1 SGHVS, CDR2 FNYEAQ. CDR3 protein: CASSEGQRTYNEQFF. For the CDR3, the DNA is TGTGCCAGCAGCGAAGGACAGCGAACCTACAATGAGCAGTTCTTC. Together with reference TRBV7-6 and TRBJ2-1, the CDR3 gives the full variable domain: GAGVSQSPRYKVTKRGQDVALRCDPISGHVSLYWYRQALGQGPEFLTYFNYEAQQDKSGLPNDRFSAERPEGSISTLTIQRTEQRDSAMYRCASSEGQRTYNEQFFGPGTRLTVL.

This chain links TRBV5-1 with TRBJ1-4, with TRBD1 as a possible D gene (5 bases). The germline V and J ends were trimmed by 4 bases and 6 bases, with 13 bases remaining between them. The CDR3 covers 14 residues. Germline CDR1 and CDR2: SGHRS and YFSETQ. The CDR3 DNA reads TGCGCCAGCAGCAGCAGGGCCGCAGATGAAAAACTGTTTTTT. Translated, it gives CASSSRAADEKLFF.

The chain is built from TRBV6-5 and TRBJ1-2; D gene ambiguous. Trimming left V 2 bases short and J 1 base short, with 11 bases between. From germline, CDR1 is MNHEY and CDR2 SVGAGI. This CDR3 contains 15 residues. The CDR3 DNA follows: TGTGCCAGCAGTTACGAGGTCTCCTTTAACTATGGCTACACCTTC. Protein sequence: CASSYEVSFNYGYTF.

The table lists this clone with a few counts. CDR3 protein: CASRETGTRSSRQYF. In DNA, the CDR3 is TGTGCCAGCAGGGAGACCGGGACACGCTCGTCTCGGCAGTACTTC. V is TRBV2 and J is TRBJ2-7; possibly TRBD1 for D (6 bases). Trimming removed 6 bases at V and 9 bases at J, with 24 bases between. The length of the CDR3 is 15 residues. Germline values: CDR1 SNHLY, CDR2 FYNNEI.

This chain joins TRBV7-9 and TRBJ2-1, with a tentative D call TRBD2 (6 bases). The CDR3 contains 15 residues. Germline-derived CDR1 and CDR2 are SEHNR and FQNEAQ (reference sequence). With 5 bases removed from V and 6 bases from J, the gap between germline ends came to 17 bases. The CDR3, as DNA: TGTGCCAGCAGCCGGTTGGAGGGTGTCATCAATGAGCAGTTCTTC. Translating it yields CASSRLEGVINEQFF.

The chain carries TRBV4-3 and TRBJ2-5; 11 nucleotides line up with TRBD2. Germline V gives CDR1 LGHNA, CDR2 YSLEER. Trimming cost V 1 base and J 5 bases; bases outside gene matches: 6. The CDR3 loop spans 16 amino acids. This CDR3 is CASSQVAGGHLETQYF. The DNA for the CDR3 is TGCGCCAGCAGCCAAGTAGCGGGGGGGCATTTGGAGACCCAGTACTTC.

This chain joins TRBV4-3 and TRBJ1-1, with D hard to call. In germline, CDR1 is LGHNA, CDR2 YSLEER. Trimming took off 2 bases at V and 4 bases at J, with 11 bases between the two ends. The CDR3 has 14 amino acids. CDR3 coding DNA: TGCGCCAGCAGCCAAACCGCGGTCGGCACTGAAGCTTTCTTT. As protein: CASSQTAVGTEAFF.

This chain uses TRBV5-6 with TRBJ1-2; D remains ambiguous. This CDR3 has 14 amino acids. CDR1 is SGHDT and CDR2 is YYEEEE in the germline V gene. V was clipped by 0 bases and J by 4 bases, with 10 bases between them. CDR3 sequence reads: CASSLGGFSYGYTF. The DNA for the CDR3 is TGTGCCAGCAGCTTGGGTGGCTTTTCCTATGGCTACACCTTC. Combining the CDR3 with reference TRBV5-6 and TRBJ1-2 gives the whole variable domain DAGVTQSPTHLIKTRGQQVTLRCSPKSGHDTVSWYQQALGQGPQFIFQYYEEEERQRGNFPDRFSGHQFPNYSSELNVNALLLGDSALYLCASSLGGFSYGYTFGSGTRLTVV.

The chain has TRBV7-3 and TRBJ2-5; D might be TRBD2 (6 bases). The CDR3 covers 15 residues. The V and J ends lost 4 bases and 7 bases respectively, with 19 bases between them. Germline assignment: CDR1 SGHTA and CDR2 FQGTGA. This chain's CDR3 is CASSSRPGLEGTQYF. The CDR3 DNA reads TGTGCCAGCAGCTCCCGCCCGGGTCTGGAGGGGACCCAGTACTTC.

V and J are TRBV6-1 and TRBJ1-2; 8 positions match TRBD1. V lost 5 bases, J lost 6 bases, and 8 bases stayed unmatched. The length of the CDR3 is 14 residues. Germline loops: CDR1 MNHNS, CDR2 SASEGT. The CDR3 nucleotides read TGTGCCAGCAGTCCCTTGGACAGGGACCATGGCTACACCTTC. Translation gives CASSPLDRDHGYTF.

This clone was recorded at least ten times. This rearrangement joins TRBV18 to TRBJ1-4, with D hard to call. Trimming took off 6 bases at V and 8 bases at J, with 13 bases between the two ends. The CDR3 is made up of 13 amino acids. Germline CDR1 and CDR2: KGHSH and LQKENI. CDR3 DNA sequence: TGTGCCAGCTCTACAGCCAGCTTGGAAAAACTGTTTTTT. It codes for CASSTASLEKLFF.

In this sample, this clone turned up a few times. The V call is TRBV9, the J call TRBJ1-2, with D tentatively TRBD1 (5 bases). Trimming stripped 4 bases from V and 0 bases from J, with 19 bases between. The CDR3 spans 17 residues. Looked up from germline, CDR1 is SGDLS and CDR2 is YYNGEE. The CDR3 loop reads CASSSGDLAGTNYGYTF. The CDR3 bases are TGTGCCAGCAGCTCGGGGGATCTGGCGGGGACTAACTATGGCTACACCTTC.

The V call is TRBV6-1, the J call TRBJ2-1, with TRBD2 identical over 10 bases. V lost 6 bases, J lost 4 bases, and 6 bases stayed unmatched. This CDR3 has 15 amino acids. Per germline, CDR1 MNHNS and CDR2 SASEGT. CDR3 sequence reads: CASRVAGGNYNEQFF. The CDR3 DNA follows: TGTGCCAGCAGGGTAGCGGGGGGCAATTACAATGAGCAGTTCTTC.